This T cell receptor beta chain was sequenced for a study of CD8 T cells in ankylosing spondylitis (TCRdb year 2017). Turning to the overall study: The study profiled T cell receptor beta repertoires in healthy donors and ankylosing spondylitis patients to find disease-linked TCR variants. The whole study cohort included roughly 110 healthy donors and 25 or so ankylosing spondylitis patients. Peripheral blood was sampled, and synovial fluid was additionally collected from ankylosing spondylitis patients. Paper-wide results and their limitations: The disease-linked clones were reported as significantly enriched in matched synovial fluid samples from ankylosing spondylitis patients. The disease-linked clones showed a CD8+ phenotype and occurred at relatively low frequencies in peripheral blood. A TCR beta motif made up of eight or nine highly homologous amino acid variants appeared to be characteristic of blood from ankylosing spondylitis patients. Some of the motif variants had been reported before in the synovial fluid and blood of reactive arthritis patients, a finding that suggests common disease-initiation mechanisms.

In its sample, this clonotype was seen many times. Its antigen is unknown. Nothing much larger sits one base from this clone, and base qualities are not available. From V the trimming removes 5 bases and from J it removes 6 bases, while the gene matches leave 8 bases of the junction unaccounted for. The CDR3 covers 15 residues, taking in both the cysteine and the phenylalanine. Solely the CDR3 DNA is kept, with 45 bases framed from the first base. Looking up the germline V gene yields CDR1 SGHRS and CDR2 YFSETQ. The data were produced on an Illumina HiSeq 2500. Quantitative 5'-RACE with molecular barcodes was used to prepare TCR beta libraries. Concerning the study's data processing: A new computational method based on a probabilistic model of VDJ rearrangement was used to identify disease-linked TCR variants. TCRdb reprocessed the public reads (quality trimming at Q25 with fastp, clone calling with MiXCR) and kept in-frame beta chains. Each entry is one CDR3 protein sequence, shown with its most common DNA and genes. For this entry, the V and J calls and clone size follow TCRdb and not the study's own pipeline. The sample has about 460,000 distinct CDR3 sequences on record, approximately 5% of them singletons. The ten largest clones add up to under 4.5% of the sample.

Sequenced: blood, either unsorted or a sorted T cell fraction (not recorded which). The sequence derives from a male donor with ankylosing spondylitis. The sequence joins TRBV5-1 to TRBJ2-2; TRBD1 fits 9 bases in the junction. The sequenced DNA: TGCGCCAGCAGGGGACGGACAGGGGACGCCGGGGAGCTGTTTTTT. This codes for CASRGRTGDAGELFF.